The 3 T cell receptor beta chains listed next were all sequenced from one sample in a study of shared clonotypes between healthy human individuals (dated by TCRdb to about 2020). Library method: the immunoSEQ multiplex PCR assay. Sourced from immuneACCESS, this table was stored by TCRdb with only in-frame sequences that have V and J called. A share of the clones is absent; for the studies checked, an unresolved V gene accounts for under half, and the remainder has no known explanation. Recorded for this sample are 2,500,000 or so clones; about 92% of them occurred a single time. The ten most abundant clones make up roughly 0.14% of the sample. Specimen: naive CD4+ T cells sorted from blood. This sample's cell subset or site label indicates: CD45RA+ positively selected. The receptors derive from a man aged 18 to 35 in good health.

This chain uses TRBV28 with TRBJ2-3; 7 positions agree with TRBD2. With 8 bases clipped from V and 3 bases from J, the junction kept 20 bases outside the gene matches. The germline V gene has CDR1 MDHEN and CDR2 SYDVKM. The CDR3 length is 18 residues. This CDR3 is CASPPSGQRDYMTDTQYF. In DNA form, the CDR3 reads TGTGCCAGCCCGCCCTCGGGGCAGAGGGACTACATGACAGATACGCAGTATTTT.

The chain links TRBV11-3 to TRBJ2-5; no reliable D call. The ends were cut back, 0 bases at V and 6 bases at J, with 5 bases in the middle. Germline CDR1 and CDR2: SGHNT and YENEEA. The CDR3 spans 12 residues. In nucleotides, the CDR3 is TGTGCCAGCAGCTTAGAGGGAAAGACCCAGTACTTC. This gives the protein CASSLEGKTQYF.

The V and J genes are TRBV5-5 and TRBJ1-5, with a tentative D call TRBD1 (6 bases). The V gene lost 3 bases and the J gene lost 0 bases, with 13 bases spanning the gap. Germline loops: CDR1 SGHKS, CDR2 YYEKEE (reference sequence). The CDR3 covers 16 residues. CDR3 loop: CASSSTGTTSNQPQHF. The CDR3 DNA reads as TGTGCCAGCAGCTCGACCGGGACAACTAGCAATCAGCCCCAGCATTTT.